The present T cell receptor beta chain was sequenced within a study of blood T cell repertoires in COVID-19. Study-level background: Samples representing acute and convalescent COVID-19 were sourced from the United States, Italy and Spain.

Germline lookup yields CDR1 SGHDT and CDR2 YYEEEE. V was clipped by 1 base and J by 4 bases, with 14 bases between them. This CDR3 contains 15 residues. In the authors' workflow: Reference gene primer amplification yielded estimated nucleated cell counts. Produced via immunoSEQ multiplex PCR; TCRdb's table is partial and in-frame only. The DNA was the basis for D and trimming; V, J and clone size are from that table. The top ten hold around a fifth of the sample, which has fewer than 80,000 clones, roughly 86% seen once. The sequenced sample consisted of peripheral blood. The clonotype originates from a woman in her fifties or sixties with active or convalescent COVID-19. The genes are TRBV5-6 and TRBJ1-2; D remains unclear. CDR3 sequence: CASSLFGSTRYGYTF. In DNA, the CDR3 is TGTGCCAGCAGCTTGTTTGGGAGCACCCGCTATGGCTACACCTTC.